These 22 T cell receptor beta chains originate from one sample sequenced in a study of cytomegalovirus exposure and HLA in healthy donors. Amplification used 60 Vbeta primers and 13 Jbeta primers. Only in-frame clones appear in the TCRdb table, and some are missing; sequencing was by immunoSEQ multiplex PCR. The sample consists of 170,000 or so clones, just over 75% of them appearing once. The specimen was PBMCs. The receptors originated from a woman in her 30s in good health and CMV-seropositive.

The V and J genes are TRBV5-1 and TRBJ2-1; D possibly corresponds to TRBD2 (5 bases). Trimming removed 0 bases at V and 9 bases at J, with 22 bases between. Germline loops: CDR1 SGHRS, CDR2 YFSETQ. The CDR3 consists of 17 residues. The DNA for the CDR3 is TGCGCCAGCAGCTTGGAGGCTAGCAAGGGCGGGTCTACTGAGCAGTTCTTC. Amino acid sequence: CASSLEASKGGSTEQFF.

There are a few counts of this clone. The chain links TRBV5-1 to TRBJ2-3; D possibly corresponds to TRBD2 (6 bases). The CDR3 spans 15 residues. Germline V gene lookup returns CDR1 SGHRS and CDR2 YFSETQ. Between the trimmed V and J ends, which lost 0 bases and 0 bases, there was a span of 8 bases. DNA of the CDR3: TGCGCCAGCAGCTTGGGGAGCGGGAGCACAGATACGCAGTATTTT. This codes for CASSLGSGSTDTQYF.

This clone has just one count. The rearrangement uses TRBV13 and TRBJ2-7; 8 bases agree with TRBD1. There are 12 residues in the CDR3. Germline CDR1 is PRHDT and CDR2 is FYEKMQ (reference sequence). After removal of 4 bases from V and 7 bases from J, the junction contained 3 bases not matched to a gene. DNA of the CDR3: TGTGCCAGCAGCTCGGGACAGGCGGAGCAGTACTTC. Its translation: CASSSGQAEQYF.

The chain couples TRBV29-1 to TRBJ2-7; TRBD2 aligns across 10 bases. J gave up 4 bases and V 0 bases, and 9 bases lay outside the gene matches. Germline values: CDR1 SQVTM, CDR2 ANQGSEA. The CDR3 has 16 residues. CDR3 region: CSVEDREAGGPYEQYF. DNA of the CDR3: TGCAGCGTTGAAGATCGGGAAGCGGGAGGGCCTTACGAGCAGTACTTC.

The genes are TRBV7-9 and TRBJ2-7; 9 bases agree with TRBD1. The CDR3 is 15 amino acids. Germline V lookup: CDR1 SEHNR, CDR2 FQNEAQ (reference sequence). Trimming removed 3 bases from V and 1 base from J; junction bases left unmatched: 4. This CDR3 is CASSFRQGVSYEQYF. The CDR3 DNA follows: TGTGCCAGCAGCTTTAGACAGGGGGTATCCTACGAGCAGTACTTC.

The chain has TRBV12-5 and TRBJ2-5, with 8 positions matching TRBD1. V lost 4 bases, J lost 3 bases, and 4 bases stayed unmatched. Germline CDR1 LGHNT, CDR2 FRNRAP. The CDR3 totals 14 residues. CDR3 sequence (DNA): TGTGCTAGTGGTTCCGGACAGGGCAAAGAGACCCAGTACTTC. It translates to CASGSGQGKETQYF.

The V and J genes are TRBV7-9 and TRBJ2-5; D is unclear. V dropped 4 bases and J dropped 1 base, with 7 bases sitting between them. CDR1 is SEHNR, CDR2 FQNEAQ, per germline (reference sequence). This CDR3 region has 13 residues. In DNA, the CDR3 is TGTGCCAGCAGCTCCAGCGTCCAAGAGACCCAGTACTTC. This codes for CASSSSVQETQYF. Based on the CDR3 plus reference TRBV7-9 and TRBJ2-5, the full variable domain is DTGVSQNPRHKITKRGQNVTFRCDPISEHNRLYWYRQTLGQGPEFLTYFQNEAQLEKSRLLSDRFSAERPKGSFSTLEIQRTEQGDSAMYLCASSSSVQETQYFGPGTRLLVL.

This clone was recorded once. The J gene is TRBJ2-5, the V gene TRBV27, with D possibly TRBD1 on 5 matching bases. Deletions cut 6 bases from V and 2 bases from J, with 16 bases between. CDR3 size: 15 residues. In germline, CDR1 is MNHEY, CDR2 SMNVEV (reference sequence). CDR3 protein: CASRTYRQDQETQYF. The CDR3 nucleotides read TGTGCCAGCAGAACATACAGGCAGGATCAAGAGACCCAGTACTTC.

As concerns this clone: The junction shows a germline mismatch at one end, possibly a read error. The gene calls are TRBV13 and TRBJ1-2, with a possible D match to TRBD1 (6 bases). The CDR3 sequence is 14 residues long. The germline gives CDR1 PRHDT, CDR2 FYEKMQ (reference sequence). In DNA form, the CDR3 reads TGTGCCAGCAACTTAAGACAGGAGAACTATGGCTACACCTTC. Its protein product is CASNLRQENYGYTF.

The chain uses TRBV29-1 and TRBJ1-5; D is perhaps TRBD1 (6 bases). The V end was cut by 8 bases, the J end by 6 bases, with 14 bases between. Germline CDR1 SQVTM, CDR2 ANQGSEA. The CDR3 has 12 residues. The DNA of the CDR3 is TGCAGCCTCCCGGGGGGCGGTCAGCCCCAGCATTTT. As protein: CSLPGGGQPQHF. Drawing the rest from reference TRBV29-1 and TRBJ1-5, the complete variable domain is SAVISQKPSRDICQRGTSLTIQCQVDSQVTMMFWYRQQPGQSLTLIATANQGSEATYESGFVIDKFPISRPNLTFSTLTVSNMSPEDSSIYLCSLPGGGQPQHFGDGTRLSIL.

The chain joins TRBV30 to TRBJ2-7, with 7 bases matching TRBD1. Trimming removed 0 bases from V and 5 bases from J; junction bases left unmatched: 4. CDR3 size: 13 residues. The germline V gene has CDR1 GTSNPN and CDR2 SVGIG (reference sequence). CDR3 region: CAWSVQGTNEQYF. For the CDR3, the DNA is TGTGCCTGGAGTGTACAGGGGACGAACGAGCAGTACTTC.

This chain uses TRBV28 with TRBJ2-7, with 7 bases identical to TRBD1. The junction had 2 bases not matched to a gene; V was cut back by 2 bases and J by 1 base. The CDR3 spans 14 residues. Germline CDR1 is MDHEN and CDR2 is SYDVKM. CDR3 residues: CASSLMTGSYEQYF. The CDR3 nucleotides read TGTGCCAGCAGTTTAATGACAGGGTCCTACGAGCAGTACTTC. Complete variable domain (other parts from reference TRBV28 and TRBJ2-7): DVKVTQSSRYLVKRTGEKVFLECVQDMDHENMFWYRQDPGLGLRLIYFSYDVKMKEKGDIPEGYSVSREKKERFSLILESASTNQTSMYLCASSLMTGSYEQYFGPGTRLTVT.

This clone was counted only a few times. The CDR3 here is CASSQVVSSGYYEQYF. Here the CDR3 DNA reads TGCGCCAGCAGCCAAGTTGTGTCTAGCGGATACTACGAGCAGTACTTC. The genes are TRBV4-1 and TRBJ2-7; TRBD2 aligns across 7 bases. The CDR3 loop spans 16 amino acids. In germline, CDR1 is MGHRA, CDR2 YSYEKL. Trimming removed 1 base from V and 3 bases from J; junction bases left unmatched: 9.

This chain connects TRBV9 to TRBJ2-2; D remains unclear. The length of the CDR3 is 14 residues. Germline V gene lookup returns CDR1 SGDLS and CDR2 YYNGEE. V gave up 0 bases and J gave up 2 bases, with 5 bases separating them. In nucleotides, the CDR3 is TGTGCCAGCAGCGTAGTAGTCAACACCGGGGAGCTGTTTTTT. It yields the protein CASSVVVNTGELFF.

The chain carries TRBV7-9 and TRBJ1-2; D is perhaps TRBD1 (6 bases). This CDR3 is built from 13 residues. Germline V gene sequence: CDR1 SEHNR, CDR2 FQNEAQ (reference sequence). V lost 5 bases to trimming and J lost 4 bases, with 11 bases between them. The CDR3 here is CASSTGQVYGYTF. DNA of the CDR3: TGTGCCAGCAGCACGGGACAAGTCTATGGCTACACCTTC.

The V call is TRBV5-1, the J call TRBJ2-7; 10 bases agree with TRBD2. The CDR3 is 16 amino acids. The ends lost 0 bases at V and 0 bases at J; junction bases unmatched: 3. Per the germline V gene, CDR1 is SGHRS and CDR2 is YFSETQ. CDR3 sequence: CASSLGTSGTSYEQYF. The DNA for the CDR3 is TGCGCCAGCAGCTTGGGTACTAGCGGGACCTCCTACGAGCAGTACTTC.

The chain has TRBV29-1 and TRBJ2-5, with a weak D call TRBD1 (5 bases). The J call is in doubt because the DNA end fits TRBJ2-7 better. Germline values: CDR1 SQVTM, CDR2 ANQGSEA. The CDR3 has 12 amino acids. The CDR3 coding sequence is TGCAGCGTTGTAAAGGGGTTGTACGAGCAGTACTTC. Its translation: CSVVKGLYEQYF.

CDR3 loop: CASSGTSGARTDTQYF. CDR3 DNA: TGTGCCAGCAGCGGAACTAGCGGGGCCCGCACAGATACGCAGTATTTT. The V gene is TRBV7-3, the J gene TRBJ2-3, with 10 nucleotides matching TRBD2. CDR1 is SGHTA, CDR2 FQGTGA, per germline. There are 16 residues in the CDR3. The V and J ends lost 5 bases and 1 base, in that order; junction bases with no gene match: 6.

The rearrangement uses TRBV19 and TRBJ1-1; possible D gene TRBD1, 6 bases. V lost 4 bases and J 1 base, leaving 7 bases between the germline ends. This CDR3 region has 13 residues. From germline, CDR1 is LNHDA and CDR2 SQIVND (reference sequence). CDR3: CASSRQENTEAFF. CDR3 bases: TGTGCCAGTAGTAGACAGGAGAACACTGAAGCTTTCTTT. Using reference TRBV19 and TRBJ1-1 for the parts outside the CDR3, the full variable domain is DGGITQSPKYLFRKEGQNVTLSCEQNLNHDAMYWYRQDPGQGLRLIYYSQIVNDFQKGDIAEGYSVSREKKESFPLTVTSAQKNPTAFYLCASSRQENTEAFFGQGTRLTVV.

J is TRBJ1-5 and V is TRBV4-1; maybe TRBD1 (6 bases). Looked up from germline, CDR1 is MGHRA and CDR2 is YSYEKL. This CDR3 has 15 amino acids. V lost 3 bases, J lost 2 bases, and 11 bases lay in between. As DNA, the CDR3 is TGCGCCAGCAGCCATAGGGACAAACGCAATCAGCCCCAGCATTTT. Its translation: CASSHRDKRNQPQHF.

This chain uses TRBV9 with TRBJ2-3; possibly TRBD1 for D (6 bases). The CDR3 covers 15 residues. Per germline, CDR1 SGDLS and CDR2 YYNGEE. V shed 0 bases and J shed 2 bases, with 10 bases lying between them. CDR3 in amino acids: CASSVVTGLTDTQYF. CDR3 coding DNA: TGTGCCAGCAGCGTAGTTACAGGGCTCACAGATACGCAGTATTTT.

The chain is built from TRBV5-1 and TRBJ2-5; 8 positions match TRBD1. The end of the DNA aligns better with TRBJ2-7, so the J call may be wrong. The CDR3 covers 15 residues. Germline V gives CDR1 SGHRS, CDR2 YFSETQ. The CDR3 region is CASSFWTGSSYEQYF. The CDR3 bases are TGCGCCAGCAGCTTTTGGACAGGGAGCAGCTACGAGCAGTACTTC.